The rows below give T cell receptor beta chains drawn from one sample of a study of T cells in Graves' hyperthyroidism and ophthalmopathy. Using its own MiXCR run on the multiplex PCR reads, TCRdb lists one record per CDR3 protein. The sample carries 300,000 to 350,000 distinct CDR3 sequences, around 18% recorded once. The specimen sequenced was blood. Source of these receptors: a middle-aged woman with Graves' ophthalmopathy. The CDR3 runs from the conserved cysteine through the conserved F or W. Size is omitted from some rows. Given values are once, few, many or a class for expanded clones.

TRBV9	TRBJ1-2	many	CASSVGGTPNYGYTF
TRBV7-3	TRBJ2-2	many	CASSLTLPGEGTGELFF
TRBV28	TRBJ1-1	many	CASSPRTWVRAFF
TRBV2	TRBJ1-1	many	CASSVQLMNTEAFF
TRBV6-2/TRBV6-3	TRBJ2-7	many	CASSRPKREDEQYF
TRBV6-1	TRBJ2-7	.	CASLTVTYEQYF
TRBV5-1	TRBJ2-5	many	CASSLVARGVETQYF
TRBV28	TRBJ1-1	many	CASSPRGGRVNEAFF
TRBV7-9	TRBJ2-7	many	CASSFGVAQSYEQYF
TRBV30	TRBJ1-1	many	CPLGPNTEAFF
TRBV6-1	TRBJ2-7	many	CASMGAKLQQYF
TRBV4-1	TRBJ2-5	few	CASSQMTSGQETQYF
TRBV11-2	TRBJ1-1	many	CASSGWTGGYTEAFF